The 23 T cell receptor beta chains given below trace back to one sample, sequenced in a study of T cell repertoires in cytomegalovirus infection. MiXCR was run by TCRdb on the reads, yielding one entry per CDR3 protein. The sample has approximately 300,000 distinct CDR3 sequences, approximately 25% seen once. Their antigen targets remain unknown. The sample here was cultured PBMCs, taken from culture after CMV antigen stimulation. The origin of the receptors is a human donor in good health (CMV status not recorded). Some clones in this sample may be carry-over from other donors' samples.

The chain carries TRBV5-1 and TRBJ2-3, with 9 bases lining up with TRBD1. With 5 bases clipped from V and 4 bases from J, the junction kept 11 bases outside the gene matches. The germline gives CDR1 SGHRS, CDR2 YFSETQ. The CDR3 runs to 16 residues. CDR3 sequence reads: CASSYAPGQGPDTQYF. DNA of the CDR3: TGCGCCAGCAGTTATGCACCGGGACAGGGTCCAGATACGCAGTATTTT.

DNA for the CDR3: TGCAGCGTTCTACCGGGGCCTACCCCCCGCTATGGCTACACCTTC. Translated: CSVLPGPTPRYGYTF. V gene TRBV29-1 combines with J gene TRBJ1-2; perhaps TRBD1 as D (5 bases). This CDR3 is 15 amino acids long. Trimming cost V 5 bases and J 4 bases, with 20 bases left between them. The germline V gene has CDR1 SQVTM and CDR2 ANQGSEA.

V usage is TRBV19 and J usage is TRBJ1-4, with D possibly matching TRBD1 (5 bases). Trimming took off 1 base at V and 7 bases at J, with 16 bases between the two ends. This CDR3 comprises 16 residues. CDR1 and CDR2 (germline): LNHDA, SQIVND (reference sequence). The CDR3 DNA reads as TGTGCCAGTAGTATAGGCCCGGGGCGGAATGGTGAAAAACTGTTTTTT. Residues: CASSIGPGRNGEKLFF.

A few counts support this clonotype. J is TRBJ2-5 and V is TRBV5-6, with no clear D. This CDR3 spans 12 amino acids. Germline values: CDR1 SGHDT, CDR2 YYEEEE. The V end was cut by 3 bases, the J end by 7 bases, with 10 bases between. The CDR3 DNA reads as TGTGCCAGCAGCTACCCGGCCGGGACCCAGTACTTC. Protein sequence: CASSYPAGTQYF.

This clonotype was counted only a few times. The V and J genes are TRBV24-1 and TRBJ2-7; 11 bases fit TRBD1. CDR1 and CDR2 from the germline V gene are KGHDR and SFDVKD. V was clipped by 3 bases and J by 7 bases; unmatched bases: 4. The CDR3 contains 14 residues. The CDR3 DNA follows: TGTGCCACCAGTGATGGACAGGGGGCGGGAGAGCAGTACGTC. This gives the protein CATSDGQGAGEQYV.

This clonotype occurred many times. The V call is TRBV18, the J call TRBJ2-5; D ambiguous. This CDR3 spans 11 amino acids. Trimming cost V 1 base and J 5 bases, with 2 bases left between them. Germline CDR1 reads KGHSH; CDR2 reads LQKENI. CDR3 region: CASSPQETQYF. The CDR3 nucleotides read TGTGCCAGCTCACCACAGGAGACCCAGTACTTC.

The rearrangement links TRBV20-1 to TRBJ2-1, with 13 bases fitting TRBD2. Looked up from germline, CDR1 is DFQATT and CDR2 is SNEGSKA (reference sequence). There are 15 residues in the CDR3. Unmatched junction bases numbered 2, after V lost 3 bases and J lost 3 bases. CDR3 in DNA: TGCAGTGCTAGGGGACTAGCGGGAAGCTACAATGAGCAGTTCTTC. Translating gives CSARGLAGSYNEQFF.

V is TRBV5-4 and J is TRBJ2-1; D is perhaps TRBD2 (5 bases). The CDR3 has 15 amino acids. Germline CDR1 reads SGHNT; CDR2 reads YYREEE (reference sequence). The V end lost 3 bases, the J end lost 4 bases, and 14 bases lay between the germline ends. The CDR3 loop reads CASSSGFPNYNEQFF. For the CDR3, the DNA is TGTGCCAGCAGCTCGGGATTCCCTAATTACAATGAGCAGTTCTTC.

This clonotype was detected ten times or more. The V gene is TRBV7-8, the J gene TRBJ1-6, with 8 bases lining up with TRBD1. Per the germline V gene, CDR1 is SGHVS and CDR2 is FQNEAQ. The CDR3 spans 14 residues. J gave up 7 bases and V 1 base, and 0 bases lay outside the gene matches. The CDR3 loop is CASSLGTGNSPLHF. As DNA, the CDR3 is TGTGCCAGCAGCTTAGGGACAGGGAATTCACCCCTCCACTTT.

This clonotype was counted many times. The gene calls are TRBV7-2 and TRBJ2-5, with 7 bases lining up with TRBD1. The CDR3 runs to 14 residues. Trimming cost V 1 base and J 4 bases; bases outside gene matches: 3. The germline V gene encodes CDR1 SGHTA and CDR2 FQGNSA. CDR3 sequence reads: CASSLGNRGETQYF. In DNA, the CDR3 is TGTGCCAGCAGCTTAGGAAACAGGGGAGAGACCCAGTACTTC.

This clonotype has at least ten counts. The rearrangement joins TRBV11-3 to TRBJ1-2; D gene uncertain. Germline values: CDR1 SGHNT, CDR2 YENEEA. The CDR3 consists of 13 residues. V lost 0 bases, J lost 6 bases, and 8 bases lay in between. CDR3 sequence (DNA): TGTGCCAGCAGCTTAGACCCATTCGATGGCTACACCTTC. It codes for CASSLDPFDGYTF.

The genes are TRBV28 and TRBJ1-2; D might be TRBD1 (5 bases). CDR3 size: 13 residues. The germline V and J ends were trimmed by 6 bases and 4 bases, with 12 bases remaining between them. CDR1 is MDHEN and CDR2 is SYDVKM in the germline V gene. CDR3: CASSLQEAYGYTF. CDR3 sequence (DNA): TGTGCCAGCAGCCTACAGGAGGCCTATGGCTACACCTTC.

The chain combines TRBV7-3 with TRBJ2-2; D ambiguous. In germline, CDR1 is SGHTA, CDR2 FQGTGA. The CDR3 covers 15 residues. V was cut by 0 bases and J by 3 bases, with 8 bases left in between. The CDR3 protein is CASSLTQGDTGELFF. The CDR3 DNA sequence: TGTGCCAGCAGCTTAACTCAAGGAGACACCGGGGAGCTGTTTTTT.

The genes are TRBV29-1 and TRBJ2-3; the D is unclear. The CDR3 loop spans 15 amino acids. Trimming left V 5 bases short and J 2 bases short, with 17 bases between. Germline lookup yields CDR1 SQVTM and CDR2 ANQGSEA. The chain's CDR3 is CSVKPADWVTDTQYF. The CDR3, as DNA: TGCAGCGTTAAACCCGCCGACTGGGTCACAGATACGCAGTATTTT.

This sequence joins TRBV5-1 and TRBJ2-1; TRBD2 aligns across 12 bases. Trimming at V came to 2 bases and at J to 0 bases, leaving 9 bases not matched to a gene. This CDR3 spans 19 amino acids. From germline, CDR1 is SGHRS and CDR2 YFSETQ. The CDR3 coding sequence is TGCGCCAGCAGCTTCTCGACTAGCGGGAGATCTAGCTCCTACAATGAGCAGTTCTTC. It codes for CASSFSTSGRSSSYNEQFF.

The genes are TRBV12-3 or TRBV12-4 and TRBJ2-3; D possibly corresponds to TRBD2 (5 bases). V was pared by 7 bases and J by 6 bases, with 14 bases between. The CDR3 runs to 13 residues. CDR3 region: CASIPLGVDTQYF. CDR3 bases: TGTGCCAGCATTCCCCTCGGGGTGGATACGCAGTATTTT.

The chain carries TRBV4-3 and TRBJ2-4; D not certain. Germline assignment: CDR1 LGHNA and CDR2 YSLEER. Trimming took 9 bases from V and 3 from J, leaving 15 bases between them. The CDR3 has 14 amino acids. CDR3 loop: CARIDSDVKNIQYF. The CDR3 coding sequence is TGCGCCAGAATAGACTCTGACGTCAAAAACATTCAGTACTTC.

This clonotype has only a few counts. The V call is TRBV4-3, the J call TRBJ2-3; TRBD2 agrees at 10 bases. Germline loops: CDR1 LGHNA, CDR2 YSLEER. V shed 1 base, J shed 3 bases, and the junction held 7 bases outside the gene matches. This CDR3 has 17 amino acids. The CDR3 here is CASSQVRASGRTDTQYF. CDR3 DNA sequence: TGCGCCAGCAGCCAAGTTAGGGCTAGCGGGAGAACAGATACGCAGTATTTT.

In this sample, this clonotype turned up many times. The V and J genes are TRBV7-2 and TRBJ1-4, with TRBD1 identical over 7 bases. The V gene end was trimmed by 3 bases and the J gene end by 3 bases; junction bases not matched to a gene: 4. The germline V gene encodes CDR1 SGHTA and CDR2 FQGNSA. This CDR3 is 15 amino acids long. The DNA for the CDR3 is TGTGCCAGCAGCTTCCAGACAGGGTCTAATGAAAAACTGTTTTTT. Translating gives CASSFQTGSNEKLFF.

The chain employs TRBV6-2 or TRBV6-3 and TRBJ2-5; D unclear. Germline CDR1 and CDR2: MNHEY and SVGEGT. The CDR3 is 13 residues long. With 5 bases removed from V and 5 bases from J, the gap between germline ends came to 12 bases. CDR3 sequence: CASSTLSWETQYF. CDR3 DNA sequence: TGTGCCAGCAGTACCCTATCTTGGGAGACCCAGTACTTC.

A few counts support this clonotype. The gene calls are TRBV7-2 and TRBJ1-1; 7 nucleotides match TRBD1. Per germline, CDR1 SGHTA and CDR2 FQGNSA. CDR3 size: 16 residues. The V segment lost 2 bases and the J segment 0 bases; nucleotides outside the gene matches: 6. DNA for the CDR3: TGTGCCAGCAGCTTACCAAGACAGGGCGTGAACACTGAAGCTTTCTTT. The encoded protein is CASSLPRQGVNTEAFF.

This clonotype was picked up a small number of times. This chain connects TRBV3-1 to TRBJ2-5; unclear D gene. The V and J ends lost 0 bases and 5 bases respectively, with 4 bases between them. Germline V gene data show CDR1 as LGHDT and CDR2 as YNNKEL (reference sequence). This CDR3 region has 12 residues. CDR3 protein: CASSQDGETQYF. The CDR3 nucleotides are TGTGCCAGCAGCCAAGACGGGGAGACCCAGTACTTC.

This clonotype was counted many times. The J gene is TRBJ2-1, the V gene TRBV7-9; D gene ambiguous. CDR1 and CDR2 from the germline V gene are SEHNR and FQNEAQ (reference sequence). V lost 5 bases and J lost 4, with 12 bases in between. The CDR3 sequence is 14 residues long. The DNA of the CDR3 is TGTGCCAGCAGCCCCGTTGACTGGTACAATGAGCAGTTCTTC. Its protein product is CASSPVDWYNEQFF. The whole variable domain, filled in from reference TRBV7-9 and TRBJ2-1, reads DTGVSQNPRHKITKRGQNVTFRCDPISEHNRLYWYRQTLGQGPEFLTYFQNEAQLEKSRLLSDRFSAERPKGSFSTLEIQRTEQGDSAMYLCASSPVDWYNEQFFGPGTRLTVL.